The source of this T cell receptor beta chain is a study of cytomegalovirus exposure and HLA in healthy donors. Study results and limitations: A few of the chains that were CMV-associated were confirmed in vitro to be specific for CMV antigens.

On this clone: No antigen is known for it.

The study ran its PCR with 60 Vbeta and 13 Jbeta primers. Data came from immunoSEQ multiplex PCR; TCRdb stores just in-frame clones and leaves some out. The sample lists some 110,000 clones, more than 70% seen once, with 2.5% in the top ten. Trimming removed 6 bases from V and 5 bases from J; junction bases left unmatched: 7. Germline-derived CDR1 and CDR2 are MRHNA and SNTAGT. CDR3 length: 14 amino acids. Sequenced: PBMCs. This TCR was recovered from a middle-aged man in good health and CMV-seronegative. J is TRBJ1-5 and V is TRBV6-4, with 7 nucleotides matching TRBD1. CDR3 bases: TGTGCCAGCAGCGGGGACAGACCTTATCAGCCCCAGCATTTT. This sequence encodes CASSGDRPYQPQHF.